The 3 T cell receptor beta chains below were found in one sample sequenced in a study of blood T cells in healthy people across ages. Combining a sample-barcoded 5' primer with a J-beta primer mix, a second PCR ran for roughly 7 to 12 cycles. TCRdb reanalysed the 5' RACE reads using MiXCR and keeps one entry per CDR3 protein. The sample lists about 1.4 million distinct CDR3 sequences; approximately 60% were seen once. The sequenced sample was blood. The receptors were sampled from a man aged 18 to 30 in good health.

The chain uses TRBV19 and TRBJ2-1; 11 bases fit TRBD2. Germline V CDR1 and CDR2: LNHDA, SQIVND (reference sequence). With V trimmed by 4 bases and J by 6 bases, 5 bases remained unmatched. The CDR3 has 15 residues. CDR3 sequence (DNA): TGTGCCAGTAGTACACTAGCGGGAGAAGGCAATGAGCAGTTCTTC. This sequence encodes CASSTLAGEGNEQFF.

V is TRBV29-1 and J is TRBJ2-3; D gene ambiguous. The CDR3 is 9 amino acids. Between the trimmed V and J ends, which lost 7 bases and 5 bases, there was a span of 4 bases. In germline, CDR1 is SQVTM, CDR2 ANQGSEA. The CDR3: CSEGDTQYF. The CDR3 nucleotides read TGCAGCGAGGGAGATACGCAGTATTTT.

CDR3 bases: TGTGCCAGCAGCCAATCGGGACAGGGAGCCAATGAGCAGTTCTTC. Encoded protein: CASSQSGQGANEQFF. The chain combines TRBV6-5 with TRBJ2-1; the match to TRBD1 covers 9 bases. There are 15 residues in the CDR3. The junction had 9 bases not matched to a gene; V was cut back by 6 bases and J by 6 bases. Germline CDR1 and CDR2: MNHEY and SVGAGI.